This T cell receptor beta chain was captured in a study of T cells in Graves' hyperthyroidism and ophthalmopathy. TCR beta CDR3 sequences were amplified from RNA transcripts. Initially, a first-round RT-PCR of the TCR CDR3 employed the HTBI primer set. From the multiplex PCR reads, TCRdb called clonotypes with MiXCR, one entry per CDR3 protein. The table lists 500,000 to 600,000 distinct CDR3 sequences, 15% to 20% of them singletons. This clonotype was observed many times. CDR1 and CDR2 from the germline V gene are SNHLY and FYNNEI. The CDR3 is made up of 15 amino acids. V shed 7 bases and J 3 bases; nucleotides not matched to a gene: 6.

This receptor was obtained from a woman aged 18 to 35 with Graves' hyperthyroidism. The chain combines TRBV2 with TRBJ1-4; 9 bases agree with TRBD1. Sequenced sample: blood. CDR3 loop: CASNDRGTSNEKLFF. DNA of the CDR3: TGTGCCAGCAATGACAGGGGGACCTCTAATGAAAAACTGTTTTTT. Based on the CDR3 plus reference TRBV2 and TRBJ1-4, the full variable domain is EPEVTQTPSHQVTQMGQEVILRCVPISNHLYFYWYRQILGQKVEFLVSFYNNEISEKSEIFDDQFSVERPDGSNFTLKIRSTKLEDSAMYFCASNDRGTSNEKLFFGSGTQLSVL.